Sequencing of this TCR beta chain was carried out in a study of blood T cell repertoires in COVID-19 (dated by TCRdb to the early 2020s). In the study overall: Collaborator samples came from the United States, Italy and Spain and covered acute and convalescent phases of COVID-19. The prospective study material was composed of cDNA or gDNA derived from T cells, B-cell-depleted T cells, or PBMCs. Subjects who had been exposed to COVID-19, were actively infected with it, or had recovered from it provided the deeply sampled blood TCRbeta repertoires that made up the dataset. A freely available public database, intended as a resource for researchers studying the immune response to SARS-CoV-2, is where the repertoires were released. The samples were drawn from the first 160 participants of the ongoing ImmuneRACE study and from some 1,300 subjects provided by 6 global collaborators. A de-identified subject ID, COVID-19 status, age in years and sex were almost always included in the sample metadata. Where available, HLA class I and class II types were taken from metadata supplied by the sample provider and were not determined by assay-based typing.

TCRbeta CDR3 regions were amplified from genomic DNA by means of the immunoSEQ Assay, a bias-controlled multiplex PCR. The authors processed their data as follows. The number of nucleated cells in each sample was estimated from the amplification of reference gene primers within the assay. To quantify the absolute abundance of each unique TCRbeta CDR3 rearrangement, sequence reads were collapsed and filtered. Productive Simpson clonality was computed per sample as the square root of Simpson's diversity index over productive rearrangements. This is the immuneACCESS table as TCRdb keeps it, with only in-frame sequences that have V and J called. A part of the clones is gone; compared with another copy, unresolved V genes explain less than half, and the rest is unexplained. V, J and clone size were drawn from that table, and D and trimming were deduced from the DNA. The sample table lists 400,000 to 500,000 clones, 88% of them with a count of one. The leading ten clones occupy approximately 2% of the sample.

As concerns this clone: Its specific antigen is unknown. Nothing much larger sits one base from this clone, and base qualities are not available.

In the prospective study, participants were about 18 to 95 years old, resided in about two dozen geographic areas of the United States, and were enrolled through a virtual design. Cohort assignment in the prospective study relied on participant-reported clinical history from a screening survey and a study questionnaire. Recovered participants in ImmuneRACE Cohort 3 were defined as having two consecutive negative NP/OP PCR tests, clearance from a healthcare professional, or resolution of symptoms. Mobile phlebotomists in the prospective study collected whole blood, serum and a nasopharyngeal or oropharyngeal swab from every participant. Participants in the prospective study had the option to provide additional blood draws and questionnaires over a roughly two-month period. Before DNA extraction, prospective study blood samples were shipped either frozen or at room temperature. Its CDR3 holds 14 amino acids, cysteine through phenylalanine. CDR3 DNA only is kept here, 42 bases in frame from base 1. At the junction V is shortened by 4 bases and J by 4 bases, with 14 bases in between. The germline V gene sets CDR1 to SGHRS and CDR2 to YFSETQ.

What the authors observed across the whole study: Clinical and demographic metadata were provided uncurated, with the amount varying by source and participant.

The sequencing input was PBMCs or T cells enriched from blood (not recorded which). Rearrangement joined TRBV5-1 to TRBJ1-2, with TRBD1 as a weak D call on 5 bases. The sequence was collected from a woman in her thirties or forties who had recovered from COVID-19. The CDR3: CASSPDQGGYGYTF. The sequenced DNA is TGCGCCAGCAGCCCCGATCAGGGAGGCTATGGCTACACCTTC. The full variable domain, with segments outside the CDR3 supplied by the reference TRBV5-1 and TRBJ1-2 proteins, appears as KAGVTQTPRYLIKTRGQQVTLSCSPISGHRSVSWYQQTPGQGLQFLFEYFSETQRNKGNFPGRFSGRQFSNSRSEMNVSTLELGDSALYLCASSPDQGGYGYTFGSGTRLTVV.